The 27 T cell receptor beta chains below all came from one sample that was sequenced in a study of T-cell memory formation after mild COVID-19. TCRdb itself ran the 5' RACE reads through MiXCR, one entry per CDR3 protein. The sample shows roughly 600,000 distinct CDR3 sequences, roughly 18% of them seen only once. The sample taken for sequencing was PBMCs or a T cell subset sorted from them (not recorded which). The receptors here all came from an adult woman who had mild COVID-19 (a few samples of this study predate the infection). Cell type and time point are not known.

The chain uses TRBV27 and TRBJ1-1; D possibly corresponds to TRBD1 (5 bases). Germline CDR1 MNHEY, CDR2 SMNVEV (reference sequence). V lost 6 bases, J lost 5 bases, and 16 bases lay in between. This CDR3 is built from 14 residues. The CDR3 reads CASRFRGERTEAFF. The CDR3 DNA reads TGTGCCAGCAGATTCCGGGGGGAGAGGACTGAAGCTTTCTTT.

V and J are TRBV7-9 and TRBJ2-1; D not resolved. In germline, CDR1 is SEHNR, CDR2 FQNEAQ (reference sequence). Trimming removed 5 bases from V and 9 bases from J, with 11 bases in between. CDR3 length: 12 amino acids. The CDR3 region is CASSAISREQFF. DNA for the CDR3: TGTGCCAGCAGCGCTATATCCCGTGAGCAGTTCTTC. Based on the CDR3 plus reference TRBV7-9 and TRBJ2-1, the full variable domain is DTGVSQNPRHKITKRGQNVTFRCDPISEHNRLYWYRQTLGQGPEFLTYFQNEAQLEKSRLLSDRFSAERPKGSFSTLEIQRTEQGDSAMYLCASSAISREQFFGPGTRLTVL.

This chain links TRBV19 with TRBJ1-5; TRBD1 aligns across 9 bases. J was trimmed by 6 bases and V by 1 base; bases with no gene match: 13. The CDR3 contains 18 residues. Germline loops: CDR1 LNHDA, CDR2 SQIVND (reference sequence). CDR3 sequence reads: CASSIAPGQGRLVQPQHF. Here the CDR3 DNA reads TGTGCCAGTAGTATAGCTCCGGGACAGGGCCGTCTAGTTCAGCCCCAGCATTTT.

This clonotype was observed many times. The V call is TRBV20-1, the J call TRBJ2-5; 9 bases match TRBD2. CDR1 is DFQATT and CDR2 is SNEGSKA in the germline V gene (reference sequence). V shed 1 base, J shed 5 bases, and the junction held 2 bases outside the gene matches. The CDR3 length is 13 residues. CDR3 amino acids: CSARGGRGETQYF. The DNA for the CDR3 is TGCAGTGCTAGAGGCGGGAGGGGGGAGACCCAGTACTTC.

V and J are TRBV4-1 and TRBJ1-1; D is ambiguous. In germline, CDR1 is MGHRA, CDR2 YSYEKL. Trimming took off 3 bases at V and 0 bases at J, with 14 bases between the two ends. This CDR3 is built from 16 residues. DNA for the CDR3: TGCGCCAGCAGCCACGAGTCCCCTTTATTGAACACTGAAGCTTTCTTT. Protein sequence: CASSHESPLLNTEAFF.

This chain joins TRBV30 and TRBJ2-7, with a possible D match to TRBD2 (6 bases). From germline, CDR1 is GTSNPN and CDR2 SVGIG (reference sequence). The CDR3 length is 11 residues. Trimming pared 7 bases from V and 3 bases from J, leaving 10 bases between. This CDR3 is CAFRDFYEQYF. The CDR3 bases are TGTGCCTTCCGGGACTTCTACGAGCAGTACTTC.

This clonotype occurred a few times. The chain links TRBV7-9 to TRBJ2-1, with D possibly being TRBD1 (6 bases). Germline V gene sequence: CDR1 SEHNR, CDR2 FQNEAQ (reference sequence). V was clipped by 1 base and J by 2 bases, with 15 bases between them. The CDR3 is 17 amino acids. This CDR3 reads CASSLDSPGTTYNEQFF. The CDR3 coding sequence is TGTGCCAGCAGCTTAGATTCCCCTGGGACAACCTACAATGAGCAGTTCTTC.

V usage is TRBV12-5 and J usage is TRBJ2-3; D is perhaps TRBD2 (6 bases). CDR1 is LGHNT, CDR2 FRNRAP, per germline. Deletions cut 0 bases from V and 2 bases from J, with 15 bases between. The CDR3 loop spans 17 amino acids. CDR3 bases: TGTGCTAGTGGTTTGGTACAAGGACTAACTTTCACAGATACGCAGTATTTT. Translation: CASGLVQGLTFTDTQYF.

The chain employs TRBV6-5 and TRBJ2-7, with D possibly TRBD2 on 5 matching bases. Germline CDR1 MNHEY, CDR2 SVGAGI. The CDR3 extends over 15 amino acids. V was pared by 2 bases and J by 4 bases, with 15 bases between. CDR3 protein: CASSYPVGGEYEQYF. The CDR3 DNA sequence: TGTGCCAGCAGTTACCCCGTCGGAGGAGAGTACGAGCAGTACTTC.

The genes are TRBV7-2 and TRBJ2-2; D is ambiguous. CDR3 length equals 13 residues. Trimming pared 1 base from V and 6 bases from J, leaving 6 bases between. Germline-derived CDR1 and CDR2 are SGHTA and FQGNSA. The CDR3 loop reads CASSLVWSGELFF. CDR3 sequence (DNA): TGTGCCAGCAGCTTAGTTTGGTCCGGGGAGCTGTTTTTT.

Only a few counts were recorded for this clonotype. This sequence joins TRBV7-2 and TRBJ2-7; tentatively, D is TRBD1 or TRBD2 (5 bases each). The CDR3 runs to 15 residues. Per germline, CDR1 SGHTA and CDR2 FQGNSA. Trimming removed 3 bases at V and 2 bases at J, with 14 bases between. CDR3 amino acids: CASSLGVGSTYEQYF. For the CDR3, the DNA is TGTGCCAGCAGCTTGGGGGTCGGAAGTACCTACGAGCAGTACTTC.

The rearrangement links TRBV2 to TRBJ1-3; D is unclear. The germline CDR1 and CDR2 sequences are SNHLY and FYNNEI. Trimming took off 2 bases at V and 3 bases at J, with 11 bases between the two ends. This CDR3 comprises 15 residues. Here the CDR3 DNA reads TGTGCCAGCAGTGAATTCGGGAATTATGGAAACACCATATATTTT. Translating gives CASSEFGNYGNTIYF.

Only a few counts were recorded for this clonotype. The gene calls are TRBV10-3 and TRBJ2-1, with D tentatively TRBD2 (6 bases). With 2 bases removed from V and 9 bases from J, the gap between germline ends came to 17 bases. Looked up from germline, CDR1 is ENHRY and CDR2 is SYGVKD. This CDR3 is built from 15 residues. CDR3 region: CAISEPLTSLREQFF. The CDR3 region has the DNA TGTGCCATCAGTGAGCCCCTAACTAGCCTTCGTGAGCAGTTCTTC.

The chain recombines TRBV10-3 with TRBJ1-3; D is unresolved. Trimming took off 6 bases at V and 0 bases at J, with 9 bases between the two ends. The CDR3 covers 14 residues. The germline V gene has CDR1 ENHRY and CDR2 SYGVKD. The CDR3 DNA sequence: TGTGCCATCAGGGGAGCCCCCTCTGGAAACACCATATATTTT. The encoded protein is CAIRGAPSGNTIYF.

This clonotype was counted once. The V and J genes are TRBV7-6 and TRBJ1-2; weak D call: TRBD1 (6 bases). From germline, CDR1 is SGHVS and CDR2 FNYEAQ. Deletions cut 4 bases from V and 2 bases from J, with 14 bases between. This CDR3 is built from 15 residues. In DNA, the CDR3 is TGTGCCAGCAGCTCCCATACAGGGCCAAACTATGGCTACACCTTC. Its translation is CASSSHTGPNYGYTF.

This sequence joins TRBV5-1 and TRBJ2-3, with 7 bases aligning to TRBD2. CDR3 size: 19 residues. Trimming removed 0 bases from V and 2 bases from J; junction bases left unmatched: 15. Germline CDR1 is SGHRS and CDR2 is YFSETQ. CDR3 DNA sequence: TGCGCCAGCAGCTTGGCCGGGACTATGGGGCCGGGCTACACAGATACGCAGTATTTT. Its protein product is CASSLAGTMGPGYTDTQYF.

This clonotype has only a few counts. V usage is TRBV7-2 and J usage is TRBJ1-2, with D perhaps TRBD1 (5 bases). Trimming cost V 5 bases and J 7 bases, with 11 bases left between them. Per germline, CDR1 SGHTA and CDR2 FQGNSA. The CDR3 has 12 amino acids. CDR3 sequence (DNA): TGTGCCAGCAGCCCGGGGGGGAGTGGCTACACCTTC. Amino acids: CASSPGGSGYTF.

Only a few counts were recorded for this clonotype. The CDR3 sequence is CSATPPLSGNYEQYF. The CDR3 DNA reads TGCAGTGCTACCCCCCCGTTGTCAGGTAACTACGAGCAGTACTTC. The rearrangement joins TRBV20-1 to TRBJ2-7; D remains unclear. The V and J ends lost 4 bases and 3 bases respectively, with 19 bases between them. This CDR3 contains 15 residues. Germline V gene lookup returns CDR1 DFQATT and CDR2 SNEGSKA (reference sequence).

This clonotype was recorded a few times. This chain connects TRBV18 to TRBJ2-5; 12 bases map to TRBD2. Germline V CDR1 and CDR2: KGHSH, LQKENI. The CDR3 runs 16 residues. J gave up 2 bases and V 2 bases, and 3 bases lay outside the gene matches. CDR3 amino acids: CASSPAGTSGQETQYF. In DNA form, the CDR3 reads TGTGCCAGCTCACCAGCGGGGACTAGCGGGCAAGAGACCCAGTACTTC.

The chain recombines TRBV20-1 with TRBJ2-1, with TRBD2 as a possible D gene (5 bases). Trimming took 3 bases from V and 7 from J, leaving 16 bases between them. Germline V lookup: CDR1 DFQATT, CDR2 SNEGSKA (reference sequence). This CDR3 comprises 14 residues. Here the CDR3 reads CSASSGSKLNEQFF. The CDR3 DNA reads as TGCAGTGCTAGCTCGGGATCCAAATTGAATGAGCAGTTCTTC.

The chain combines TRBV7-2 with TRBJ2-1; D gene ambiguous. The V and J ends lost 0 bases and 2 bases respectively, with 8 bases between them. This CDR3 contains 15 residues. Germline V gene data show CDR1 as SGHTA and CDR2 as FQGNSA. CDR3 residues: CASSLAAGTYNEQFF. The CDR3 DNA sequence: TGTGCCAGCAGCTTAGCTGCAGGAACCTACAATGAGCAGTTCTTC.

The chain has TRBV7-8 and TRBJ2-2; D not certain. CDR1 and CDR2 from the germline V gene are SGHVS and FQNEAQ. The CDR3 loop spans 16 amino acids. Trimming left V 5 bases short and J 0 bases short, with 13 bases between. CDR3 coding DNA: TGTGCCAGCAGCCAACCCGGGCAGTCGAACACCGGGGAGCTGTTTTTT. Residues: CASSQPGQSNTGELFF.

The CDR3 is CSASRNSNQPQHF. In nucleotides, the CDR3 is TGCAGTGCGTCACGGAACAGCAATCAGCCCCAGCATTTT. V gene TRBV20-1 combines with J gene TRBJ1-5, with unresolved D. Trimming pared 6 bases from V and 1 base from J, leaving 10 bases between. CDR1 is DFQATT and CDR2 is SNEGSKA in the germline V gene (reference sequence). The CDR3 loop spans 13 amino acids.

This clonotype was seen a few times. The chain carries TRBV4-1 and TRBJ2-3, with 10 bases fitting TRBD2. The trim removed 0 bases at V and 3 bases at J, leaving 6 bases unmatched. Germline CDR1 reads MGHRA; CDR2 reads YSYEKL. The CDR3 contains 17 residues. CDR3 sequence (DNA): TGCGCCAGCAGCCAAGATGGGCCTAGCGGGAGAACAGATACGCAGTATTTT. Its protein is CASSQDGPSGRTDTQYF.

The chain has TRBV18 and TRBJ2-7, with D unresolved. The CDR3 runs to 14 residues. Germline lookup yields CDR1 KGHSH and CDR2 LQKENI. V shed 0 bases and J shed 2 bases, with 8 bases lying between them. CDR3 nucleotide sequence: TGTGCCAGCTCACCACCCGGTCCCCCCTACGAGCAGTACTTC. Its protein is CASSPPGPPYEQYF.

The chain joins TRBV7-6 to TRBJ2-1; the match to TRBD2 covers 10 bases. This CDR3 region has 17 residues. Trimming removed 1 base from V and 7 bases from J; junction bases left unmatched: 10. The germline V gene has CDR1 SGHVS and CDR2 FNYEAQ. CDR3 sequence (DNA): TGTGCCAGCAGCTTAGGCGGGTTGACTAGCGGGCTTAATGAGCAGTTCTTC. It codes for CASSLGGLTSGLNEQFF.

This clonotype was seen a few times. V usage is TRBV6-6 and J usage is TRBJ1-5; D is possibly TRBD1 (5 bases). The V gene lost 5 bases and the J gene lost 4 bases, with 12 bases spanning the gap. This CDR3 is 14 amino acids long. Looked up from germline, CDR1 is MNHNY and CDR2 is SVGAGI (reference sequence). Here the CDR3 reads CASSRGGTNQPQHF. In nucleotides, the CDR3 is TGTGCCAGCAGTCGTGGGGGGACTAATCAGCCCCAGCATTTT.